These 7 T cell receptor beta chains came from one sample sequenced in a study of shared clonotypes between healthy human individuals. Generated by immunoSEQ multiplex PCR, the TCRdb table keeps only in-frame clones and is missing some. Here the sample spans some 480,000 clones, approximately 79% being singletons. Specimen: PBMCs. These TCRs come from a middle-aged woman in good health. Some clones in this sample may be carry-over from other donors' samples.

The gene calls are TRBV7-3 and TRBJ2-1; 10 nucleotides match TRBD2. The germline gives CDR1 SGHTA, CDR2 FQGTGA. This CDR3 has 16 amino acids. The V and J ends lost 4 bases and 3 bases, in that order; junction bases with no gene match: 6. The CDR3 loop reads CASSYLAGAGYNEQFF. The DNA for the CDR3 is TGTGCCAGCAGCTACCTAGCGGGAGCGGGCTACAATGAGCAGTTCTTC.

J is TRBJ2-1 and V is TRBV7-9; D gene unclear. Germline V lookup: CDR1 SEHNR, CDR2 FQNEAQ (reference sequence). The V end lost 11 bases, the J end lost 6 bases, and 14 bases lay between the germline ends. The CDR3 runs 12 residues. This chain's CDR3 is CAGRRVANEQFF. The DNA for the CDR3 is TGTGCCGGAAGACGGGTAGCCAATGAGCAGTTCTTC. Filled out from reference TRBV7-9 and TRBJ2-1, the complete variable domain reads DTGVSQNPRHKITKRGQNVTFRCDPISEHNRLYWYRQTLGQGPEFLTYFQNEAQLEKSRLLSDRFSAERPKGSFSTLEIQRTEQGDSAMYLCAGRRVANEQFFGPGTRLTVL.

Regarding this clone: Different DNA sequences within this sample yield the same CDR3. This chain links TRBV28 with TRBJ2-6; D possibly corresponds to TRBD2 (6 bases). The germline CDR1 and CDR2 sequences are MDHEN and SYDVKM. V lost 4 bases to trimming and J lost 2 bases, with 9 bases between them. This CDR3 comprises 15 residues. This chain's CDR3 is CASSSGGTGANVLTF. The CDR3 nucleotides read TGTGCCAGCAGTTCCGGGGGTACTGGGGCCAACGTCCTGACTTTC.

The chain links TRBV7-9 to TRBJ2-5; D possibly matches TRBD1 or TRBD2 (5 bases each). V was pared by 11 bases and J by 4 bases, with 17 bases between. Germline lookup yields CDR1 SEHNR and CDR2 FQNEAQ (reference sequence). CDR3 size: 13 residues. CDR3: CADGSEGRETQYF. In nucleotides, the CDR3 is TGTGCCGATGGGAGCGAGGGGCGAGAGACCCAGTACTTC.

This clone was observed a few times. The rearrangement links TRBV9 to TRBJ1-1; D gene unclear. The CDR3 is made up of 13 amino acids. Germline-derived CDR1 and CDR2 are SGDLS and YYNGEE. V gave up 3 bases and J gave up 1 base, with 7 bases separating them. The CDR3 loop is CASSGYRNTEAFF. The CDR3 region has the DNA TGTGCCAGCAGCGGGTATAGGAACACTGAAGCTTTCTTT.

The chain uses TRBV7-3 and TRBJ2-2, with D unclear. Germline values: CDR1 SGHTA, CDR2 FQGTGA. CDR3 size: 15 residues. Trimming took off 3 bases at V and 4 bases at J, with 12 bases between the two ends. As DNA, the CDR3 is TGTGCCAGCAGCTTGAACCCAGGATTCACCGGGGAGCTGTTTTTT. Translation: CASSLNPGFTGELFF. Using reference TRBV7-3 and TRBJ2-2 for the parts outside the CDR3, the full variable domain is GAGVSQTPSNKVTEKGKYVELRCDPISGHTALYWYRQSLGQGPEFLIYFQGTGAADDSGLPNDRFFAVRPEGSVSTLKIQRTERGDSAVYLCASSLNPGFTGELFFGEGSRLTVL.

The chain carries TRBV28 and TRBJ2-7; D perhaps matches TRBD2 (5 bases). The ends were cut back, 1 base at V and 7 bases at J, with 17 bases in the middle. The germline gives CDR1 MDHEN, CDR2 SYDVKM. The CDR3 has 15 amino acids. CDR3 bases: TGTGCCAGCAGTTTATTCGGAGTCAGCGGACTGGAGCAGTACTTC. Its protein product is CASSLFGVSGLEQYF.